The following is a TCR beta chain sequence with its context. The sample belongs to a study of cytomegalovirus exposure and HLA in healthy donors. With 60 Vbeta and 13 Jbeta primers, the PCR was carried out. The method was immunoSEQ multiplex PCR; TCRdb's version includes in-frame clones alone and lacks a portion of them. The repertoire consists of around 130,000 clones, with around 8.5% occurring once and the leading ten covering 5.5%. The sample was PBMCs. The sequence was obtained from a man aged 40-55 years in good health and CMV-seronegative.

Here the CDR3 reads CASGLEGAYTEAFF. The DNA for the CDR3 is TGTGCTAGTGGTTTGGAGGGGGCGTACACTGAAGCTTTCTTT. The V call is TRBV12-5, the J call TRBJ1-1; 7 bases agree with TRBD1. V dropped 1 base and J dropped 3; count of bases not matched to a gene: 2. The CDR3 has 14 amino acids. Per the germline V gene, CDR1 is LGHNT and CDR2 is FRNRAP.